This T cell receptor beta chain appears in the sequencing data of a study of T cell changes during pregnancy in multiple sclerosis (dated by TCRdb to about 2019). About the full investigation: The study looked at changes in the T cell repertoire across pregnancy in women with multiple sclerosis.

On this clone: Its antigen is not yet known. No base-level quality is on record; no much larger clone is a single base apart.

Receptors were amplified or captured by the immunoSEQ multiplex PCR assay. TCRdb mirrors the immuneACCESS table, restricted to in-frame sequences. Some clones are absent from its copies; in checked studies, under half trace to an unresolved V gene, and the reason for the others is unknown. The sample table contains approximately 40,000 clones; only one count was recorded for around 90% of them. About 5.2% of the sample is taken by the ten largest. The TCR was taken from a female donor in good health, enrolled as a control in a pregnancy study. This material consisted of peripheral blood, taken in the first trimester of pregnancy.

The CDR3 region: CASSLSSGVGNQPQHF. The DNA sequence is TGTGCCAGCAGTTTATCGTCGGGGGTTGGCAATCAGCCCCAGCATTTT. This sequence uses TRBV27 and TRBJ1-5, with TRBD1 as a weak D call on 5 bases. CDR1 is given as MNHEY and CDR2 as SMNVEV, both from the germline V gene (reference sequence). V lost 0 bases and J lost 2 bases; the stretch between them is 11 bases long. The CDR3 covers 16 residues, taking in both the cysteine and the phenylalanine. The kept DNA is CDR3 alone, 48 bases in frame from the first base.